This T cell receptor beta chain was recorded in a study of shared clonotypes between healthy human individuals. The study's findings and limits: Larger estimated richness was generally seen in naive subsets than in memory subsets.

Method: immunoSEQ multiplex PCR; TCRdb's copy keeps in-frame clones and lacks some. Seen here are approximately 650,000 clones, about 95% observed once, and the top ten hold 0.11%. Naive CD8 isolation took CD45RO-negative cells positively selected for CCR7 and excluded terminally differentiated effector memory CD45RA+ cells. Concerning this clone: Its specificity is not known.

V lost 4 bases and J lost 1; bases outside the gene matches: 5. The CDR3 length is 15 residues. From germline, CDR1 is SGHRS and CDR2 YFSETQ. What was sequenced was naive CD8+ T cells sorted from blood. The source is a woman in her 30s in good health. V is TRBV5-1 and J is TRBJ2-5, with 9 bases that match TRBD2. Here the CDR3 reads CASSPGTSSQETQYF. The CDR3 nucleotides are TGCGCCAGCAGCCCCGGGACTAGCTCCCAAGAGACCCAGTACTTC.